This T cell receptor (beta chain) was profiled in a study of glioma-infiltrating T cells. Study overall: Blood libraries targeted roughly 4- to 10-fold coverage of 1 million or so T cells. Study findings and constraints: Signature shared blood CDR3 motifs were enriched in low-divergence and depleted in high-divergence patients. Gliomas, especially low-grade, showed above-expected tissue-blood divergence; non-neoplastic patients showed below.

CDR3 length: 14 residues. The V gene's germline CDR1 is SEHNR and CDR2 FQNEAQ (reference sequence). The junction had 6 bases not matched to a gene; V was cut back by 5 bases and J by 5 bases. Using RNA template, CDR3s of TCR alpha and beta were amplified with iRepertoire arm-PCR. One-step reverse transcription and amplification started from approximately 100-400 ng of tissue mRNA or PBMC total RNA. Using its own MiXCR run on the multiplex PCR reads, TCRdb lists one record per CDR3 protein. The table shows about 380,000 distinct CDR3 sequences, with 41% occurring only once. This clonotype was seen ten or more times. No antigen is known for it.

Sequencing used glioma tissue, nonneoplastic brain tissue, or PBMCs (not recorded which). The rearrangement joins TRBV7-9 to TRBJ2-5, with TRBD1 matching over 9 bases. The receptor was derived from a human donor with low-grade glioma or glioblastoma, undergoing nonglioma brain surgery, or in good health (not recorded which). The CDR3 coding sequence is TGTGCCAGCAGCCCATGGACAGGGGAGGAGACCCAGTACTTC. Translating gives CASSPWTGEETQYF.